This entry features one T cell receptor (beta chain) sequence. Its specificity is not known. Germline V gene sequence: CDR1 DFQATT, CDR2 SNEGSKA (reference sequence). The CDR3 covers 16 residues. This specimen comes from a study of T cells expressing NK-cell markers. Study background: Sorted CD3+CD56+NKG2C+, CD3+CD56+NKG2C- and CD3+CD56-NKG2C+ T cells supplied TCR beta repertoires.

Study-wide points: Of the CD8+ T cell pool in about 6 donors, about 1.0-7.0% was accounted for by dominant NKG2C+ clonotypes.

UMI-tagged 5'RACE template switching yielded the TCR beta cDNA. TCRdb reworked the 5' RACE reads into one entry per CDR3 protein, no DNA. In total, the table holds roughly 110,000 distinct CDR3 sequences. The TCR originated in a woman aged 18-70 years in good health. The chain carries TRBV20-1 and TRBJ2-5; TCRdb indicates TRBD2, and absent DNA this call remains unverified. The specimen was blood T cells: a sorted CD56 or NKG2C T cell subset, CD4+ or CD8+ T cells, or bulk PBMC T cells (not recorded which). The CDR3 spells CSARDQAGGPRETQYF.